The 20 T cell receptor beta chains listed next were all sequenced from one sample in a study of immune cell composition in non-small cell lung cancer. Profiled with immunoSEQ multiplex PCR; TCRdb holds only in-frame clones, not every one. The sample has roughly 4,500 clones, over 75% seen once; the top ten hold roughly 9.9%. Material for sequencing was lung tumor tissue. These receptors were obtained from a human donor with non-small cell lung cancer.

This rearrangement joins TRBV30 to TRBJ2-7, with 7 bases matching TRBD2. Trimming at V came to 4 bases and at J to 2 bases, leaving 5 bases not matched to a gene. Germline assignment: CDR1 GTSNPN and CDR2 SVGIG (reference sequence). The CDR3 contains 13 residues. The DNA for the CDR3 is TGTGCCTGGATGTCCGGACTAGCCTACGAGCAGTACTTC. Encoded protein: CAWMSGLAYEQYF.

This sequence joins TRBV11-3 and TRBJ1-1, with D possibly matching TRBD1 (5 bases). Trimming cost V 4 bases and J 2 bases, with 11 bases left between them. Germline V gene lookup returns CDR1 SGHNT and CDR2 YENEEA. The CDR3 has 14 residues. CDR3 bases: TGTGCCAGCAGCTCTAGACAGCAAAACACTGAAGCTTTCTTT. This encodes CASSSRQQNTEAFF.

The chain is built from TRBV4-1 and TRBJ2-7; 8 nucleotides match TRBD1. The CDR3 consists of 15 residues. Germline assignment: CDR1 MGHRA and CDR2 YSYEKL. The V gene end was trimmed by 4 bases and the J gene end by 3 bases; junction bases not matched to a gene: 8. The CDR3 DNA reads TGCGCCAGCAGCCCGACCGGACAGGGTGGCTACGAGCAGTACTTC. Its translation is CASSPTGQGGYEQYF.

The chain has TRBV28 and TRBJ1-5; D is undetermined. The germline gives CDR1 MDHEN, CDR2 SYDVKM. With 8 bases removed from V and 7 bases from J, the gap between germline ends came to 15 bases. There are 13 residues in the CDR3. The DNA of the CDR3 is TGTGCCAGCGGCGGCGGTATAATGCAGCCCCAGCATTTT. This translates into CASGGGIMQPQHF.

The J gene is TRBJ2-7, the V gene TRBV7-9, with D possibly being TRBD2 (6 bases). The germline CDR1 and CDR2 sequences are SEHNR and FQNEAQ (reference sequence). The ends were cut back, 5 bases at V and 3 bases at J, with 17 bases in the middle. The CDR3 contains 15 residues. Here the CDR3 reads CASSLSDARGYEQYF. In DNA, the CDR3 is TGTGCCAGCAGCCTCTCAGACGCGCGGGGCTACGAGCAGTACTTC.

The V gene is TRBV2, the J gene TRBJ2-1, with 8 bases lining up with TRBD2. The CDR3 totals 16 residues. Unmatched junction bases numbered 15, after V lost 5 bases and J lost 9 bases. Germline assignment: CDR1 SNHLY and CDR2 FYNNEI. This chain's CDR3 is CASSPPPGLDWGEQFF. The CDR3 bases are TGTGCCAGCAGTCCTCCCCCGGGACTAGACTGGGGTGAGCAGTTCTTC.

The chain employs TRBV7-2 and TRBJ2-7; no clear D gene. Per germline, CDR1 SGHTA and CDR2 FQGNSA. The V end lost 3 bases, the J end lost 0 bases, and 15 bases lay between the germline ends. The CDR3 extends over 16 amino acids. The CDR3 DNA sequence: TGTGCCAGCAGCTTCGCGCTCGTTTATAGCTCCTACGAGCAGTACTTC. Its protein product is CASSFALVYSSYEQYF.

The rearrangement links TRBV10-3 to TRBJ1-1, with a weak D call TRBD1 (6 bases). The CDR3 covers 15 residues. Germline V gives CDR1 ENHRY, CDR2 SYGVKD. Trimming removed 3 bases from V and 0 bases from J, with 11 bases in between. The CDR3 nucleotides are TGTGCCATCAGTGAACCGACAGGAATGAACACTGAAGCTTTCTTT. Protein: CAISEPTGMNTEAFF.

The CDR3 coding sequence is TGTGCCACCAGCAGAGATCGGCTAGTCCGAACCGGGGAGCTGTTTTTT. Protein: CATSRDRLVRTGELFF. The chain links TRBV15 to TRBJ2-2; D ambiguous. This CDR3 comprises 16 residues. Trimming removed 0 bases from V and 5 bases from J, with 13 bases in between. Germline CDR1 LNHNV, CDR2 YYDKDF (reference sequence).

The chain recombines TRBV27 with TRBJ2-5; 8 bases align to TRBD1. Looked up from germline, CDR1 is MNHEY and CDR2 is SMNVEV (reference sequence). Unmatched junction bases numbered 14, after V lost 6 bases and J lost 8 bases. The CDR3 sequence is 15 residues long. Here the CDR3 reads CASSPFWTGKDTQYF. The CDR3 DNA follows: TGTGCCAGCAGCCCTTTTTGGACAGGGAAGGACACCCAGTACTTC.

The sample holds one count of this clone. As DNA, the CDR3 is TGCGCCAGCAGTGCCGGGACTAGCGGGGTCTACGAGCAGTACTTC. It encodes CASSAGTSGVYEQYF. The gene calls are TRBV10-2 and TRBJ2-7; TRBD2 aligns across 13 bases. The germline V gene encodes CDR1 WSHSY and CDR2 SAAADI. The CDR3 spans 15 residues. V gave up 4 bases and J gave up 3 bases; unmatched junction bases: 3.

The chain couples TRBV7-8 to TRBJ2-5, with D perhaps matching TRBD2 (5 bases). The CDR3 sequence is 14 residues long. Trimming cost V 1 base and J 5 bases, with 11 bases left between them. The germline V gene encodes CDR1 SGHVS and CDR2 FQNEAQ. CDR3 protein: CASSLGLLGETQYF. CDR3 sequence (DNA): TGTGCCAGCAGCTTAGGACTACTGGGGGAGACCCAGTACTTC.

The chain recombines TRBV5-1 with TRBJ2-2, with a tentative D call TRBD2 (7 bases). The CDR3 sequence is 14 residues long. The V gene's germline CDR1 is SGHRS and CDR2 YFSETQ. V lost 2 bases to trimming and J lost 7 bases, with 12 bases between them. The CDR3 spells CASSLGGVGGELFF. The CDR3, as DNA: TGCGCCAGCAGCTTAGGGGGGGTCGGCGGGGAGCTGTTTTTT.

This chain connects TRBV19 to TRBJ2-7, with 13 bases matching TRBD2. V gave up 5 bases and J gave up 4 bases; unmatched junction bases: 20. Germline-derived CDR1 and CDR2 are LNHDA and SQIVND (reference sequence). The CDR3 spans 20 residues. The CDR3 reads CASSLQGFVGLAGVMYEQYF. As DNA, the CDR3 is TGTGCCAGTAGTTTGCAGGGGTTCGTCGGACTAGCGGGAGTGATGTACGAGCAGTACTTC.

The chain joins TRBV25-1 to TRBJ1-3; D is undetermined. The CDR3 has 12 amino acids. Trimming took off 4 bases at V and 3 bases at J, with 4 bases between the two ends. Germline V gene lookup returns CDR1 MGHDK and CDR2 SYGVNS. The DNA for the CDR3 is TGTGCCAGCAGTGTCGGTGGAAACACCATATATTTT. Translated: CASSVGGNTIYF.

The rearrangement links TRBV6-5 to TRBJ2-7; 9 bases are a match to TRBD2. The germline V gene encodes CDR1 MNHEY and CDR2 SVGAGI. V was clipped by 6 bases and J by 3 bases; unmatched bases: 9. The CDR3 has 15 residues. As DNA, the CDR3 is TGTGCCAGCAGACGAACTAGCGGGCAACACTACGAGCAGTACTTC. Amino acid sequence: CASRRTSGQHYEQYF.

This clone has only a few counts. The chain is built from TRBV5-1 and TRBJ1-6; 7 bases are a match to TRBD1. With 3 bases clipped from V and 5 bases from J, the junction kept 2 bases outside the gene matches. CDR1 and CDR2 (germline): SGHRS, YFSETQ. This CDR3 has 14 amino acids. The CDR3: CASSWDSDNSPLHF. The CDR3 DNA sequence: TGCGCCAGCAGCTGGGACAGCGATAATTCACCCCTCCACTTT.

This clone was detected a few times. V usage is TRBV28 and J usage is TRBJ2-7; the match to TRBD2 covers 7 bases. J lost 6 bases, V lost 7 bases, and 9 bases had no gene match. The CDR3 runs 13 residues. Germline V gene lookup returns CDR1 MDHEN and CDR2 SYDVKM. The chain's CDR3 is CASKPGGMGEQYF. In nucleotides, the CDR3 is TGTGCCAGCAAGCCGGGGGGAATGGGCGAGCAGTACTTC.

The chain couples TRBV10-3 to TRBJ2-5, with D hard to call. This CDR3 is built from 13 residues. The V and J ends lost 2 bases and 5 bases respectively, with 9 bases between them. Germline V gene data show CDR1 as ENHRY and CDR2 as SYGVKD. CDR3 region: CAISELELETQYF. CDR3 nucleotides: TGTGCCATCAGTGAGCTCGAGCTGGAGACCCAGTACTTC.

J is TRBJ2-2 and V is TRBV5-1, with D possibly TRBD1 on 5 matching bases. The CDR3 is 14 residues long. V was cut by 2 bases and J by 3 bases, with 8 bases left in between. Germline assignment: CDR1 SGHRS and CDR2 YFSETQ. Written as DNA, the CDR3 is TGCGCCAGCAGCTTAGACAGCTACACCGGGGAGCTGTTTTTT. It is translated as CASSLDSYTGELFF. Full variable domain (missing parts from reference TRBV5-1 and TRBJ2-2): KAGVTQTPRYLIKTRGQQVTLSCSPISGHRSVSWYQQTPGQGLQFLFEYFSETQRNKGNFPGRFSGRQFSNSRSEMNVSTLELGDSALYLCASSLDSYTGELFFGEGSRLTVL.